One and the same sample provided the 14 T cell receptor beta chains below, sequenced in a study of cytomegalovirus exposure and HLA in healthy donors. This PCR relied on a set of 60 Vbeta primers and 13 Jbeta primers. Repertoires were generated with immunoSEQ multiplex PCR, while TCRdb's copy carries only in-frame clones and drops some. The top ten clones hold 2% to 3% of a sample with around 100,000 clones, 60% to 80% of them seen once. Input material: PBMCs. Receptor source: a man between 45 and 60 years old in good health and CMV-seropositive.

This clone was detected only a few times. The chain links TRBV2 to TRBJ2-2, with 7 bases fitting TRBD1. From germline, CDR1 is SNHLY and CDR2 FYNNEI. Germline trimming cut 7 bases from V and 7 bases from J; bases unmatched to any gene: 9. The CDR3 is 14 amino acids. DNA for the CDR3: TGTGCCAGCAATCGAGGGGGCTTAAGCGGGGAGCTGTTTTTT. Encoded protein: CASNRGGLSGELFF. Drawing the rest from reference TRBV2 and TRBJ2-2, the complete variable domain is EPEVTQTPSHQVTQMGQEVILRCVPISNHLYFYWYRQILGQKVEFLVSFYNNEISEKSEIFDDQFSVERPDGSNFTLKIRSTKLEDSAMYFCASNRGGLSGELFFGEGSRLTVL.

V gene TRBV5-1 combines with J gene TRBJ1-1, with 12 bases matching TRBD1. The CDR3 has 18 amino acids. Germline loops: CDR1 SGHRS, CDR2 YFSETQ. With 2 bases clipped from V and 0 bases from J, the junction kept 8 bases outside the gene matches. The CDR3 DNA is TGCGCCAGCAGCTTCTCCGGGACAGGGGGCTATCTGAACACTGAAGCTTTCTTT. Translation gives CASSFSGTGGYLNTEAFF.

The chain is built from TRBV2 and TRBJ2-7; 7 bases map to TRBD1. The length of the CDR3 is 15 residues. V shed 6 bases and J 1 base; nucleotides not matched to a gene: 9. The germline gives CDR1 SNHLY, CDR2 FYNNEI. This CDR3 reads CASSVSGTASYEQYF. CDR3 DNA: TGTGCCAGCAGCGTCTCCGGGACAGCTTCCTACGAGCAGTACTTC. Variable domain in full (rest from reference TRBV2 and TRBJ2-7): EPEVTQTPSHQVTQMGQEVILRCVPISNHLYFYWYRQILGQKVEFLVSFYNNEISEKSEIFDDQFSVERPDGSNFTLKIRSTKLEDSAMYFCASSVSGTASYEQYFGPGTRLTVT.

In nucleotides, the CDR3 is TGTGCCAGCAGCCACGGGACAGGGGGCGCCGAGCAGTACTTC. Protein sequence: CASSHGTGGAEQYF. The J gene is TRBJ2-5, the V gene TRBV11-3; TRBD1 aligns across 12 bases. The end of the DNA fits TRBJ2-7 better, so the J call may be wrong. The germline CDR1 and CDR2 sequences are SGHNT and YENEEA. The CDR3 runs 14 residues.

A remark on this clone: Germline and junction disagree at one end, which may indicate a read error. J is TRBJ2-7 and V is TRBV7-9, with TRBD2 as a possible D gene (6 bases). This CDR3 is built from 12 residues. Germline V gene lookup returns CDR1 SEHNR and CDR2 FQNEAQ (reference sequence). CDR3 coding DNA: TGTTCCAGCAGCTTAAGTTCCGGAGGGCGGTACTTC. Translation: CSSSLSSGGRYF.

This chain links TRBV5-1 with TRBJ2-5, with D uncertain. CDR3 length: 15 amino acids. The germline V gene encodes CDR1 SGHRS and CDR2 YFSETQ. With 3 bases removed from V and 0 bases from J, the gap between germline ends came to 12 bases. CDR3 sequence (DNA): TGCGCCAGCAGCTACTCCCAGGCAAACCAAGAGACCCAGTACTTC. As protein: CASSYSQANQETQYF.

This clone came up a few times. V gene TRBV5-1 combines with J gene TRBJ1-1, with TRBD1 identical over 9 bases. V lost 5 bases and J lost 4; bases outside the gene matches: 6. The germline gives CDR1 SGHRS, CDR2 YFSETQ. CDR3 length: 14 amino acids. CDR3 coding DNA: TGCGCCAGCAGGGGACAGGGAAGTTCCACTGAAGCTTTCTTT. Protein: CASRGQGSSTEAFF.

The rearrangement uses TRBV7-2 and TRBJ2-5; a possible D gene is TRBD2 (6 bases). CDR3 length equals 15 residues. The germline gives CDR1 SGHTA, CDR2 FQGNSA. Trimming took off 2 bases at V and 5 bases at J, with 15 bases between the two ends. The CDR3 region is CASSLQSGRWETQYF. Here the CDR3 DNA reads TGTGCCAGCAGCTTACAGTCAGGGAGGTGGGAGACCCAGTACTTC.

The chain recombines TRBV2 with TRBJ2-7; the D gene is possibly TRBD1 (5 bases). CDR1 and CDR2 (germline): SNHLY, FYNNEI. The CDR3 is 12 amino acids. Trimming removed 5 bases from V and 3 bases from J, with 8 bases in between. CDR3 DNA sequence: TGTGCCAGCAGTCCAGGGTTCTACGAGCAGTACTTC. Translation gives CASSPGFYEQYF.

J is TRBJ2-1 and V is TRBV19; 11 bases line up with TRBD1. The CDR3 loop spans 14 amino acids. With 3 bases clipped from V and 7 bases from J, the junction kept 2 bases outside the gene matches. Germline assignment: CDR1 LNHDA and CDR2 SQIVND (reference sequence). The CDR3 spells CASSMDRGLNEQFF. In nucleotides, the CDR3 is TGTGCCAGTAGTATGGACAGGGGGCTTAATGAGCAGTTCTTC.

CDR3 loop: CASSVAYGLAGEAQYF. Written as DNA, the CDR3 is TGTGCCAGCAGCGTAGCTTACGGACTAGCGGGCGAGGCCCAGTACTTC. The rearrangement links TRBV9 to TRBJ2-5, with 11 bases identical to TRBD2. The CDR3 consists of 16 residues. Trimming cost V 0 bases and J 9 bases; bases outside gene matches: 10. Germline values: CDR1 SGDLS, CDR2 YYNGEE.

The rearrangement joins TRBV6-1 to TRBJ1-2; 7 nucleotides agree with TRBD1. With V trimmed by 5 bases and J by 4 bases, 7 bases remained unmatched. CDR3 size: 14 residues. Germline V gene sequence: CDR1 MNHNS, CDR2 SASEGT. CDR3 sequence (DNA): TGTGCCAGCAGTCCTACAGGGGTGGGCTATGGCTACACCTTC. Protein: CASSPTGVGYGYTF.

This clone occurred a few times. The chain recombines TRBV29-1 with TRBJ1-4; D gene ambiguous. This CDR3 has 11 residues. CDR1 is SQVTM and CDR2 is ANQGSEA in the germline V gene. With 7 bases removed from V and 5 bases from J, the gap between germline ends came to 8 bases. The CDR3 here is CSGGGNEKLFF. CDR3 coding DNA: TGCAGCGGTGGAGGGAATGAAAAACTGTTTTTT.

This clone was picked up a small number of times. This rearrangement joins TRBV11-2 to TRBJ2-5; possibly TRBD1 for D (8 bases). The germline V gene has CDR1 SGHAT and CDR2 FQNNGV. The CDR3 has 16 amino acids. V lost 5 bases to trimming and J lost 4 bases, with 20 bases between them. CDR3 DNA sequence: TGTGCCAGCAGCCCCCCCTCGACAGGGGAGGGAGAGACCCAGTACTTC. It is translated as CASSPPSTGEGETQYF.